This T cell receptor (beta chain) was captured by sequencing in a study of blood T cell repertoires in COVID-19. Produced via immunoSEQ multiplex PCR; TCRdb's table is partial and in-frame only. The sample records 200,000 to 250,000 clones, roughly 90% being singletons. There are 14 residues in the CDR3. Germline trimming cut 4 bases from V and 2 bases from J; bases unmatched to any gene: 4. Germline CDR1 SGHNT, CDR2 YYREEE (reference sequence). Sequencing used PBMCs or T cells enriched from blood (not recorded which). The clonotype originates from a man between 25 and 39 years old who had been exposed to COVID-19. The chain employs TRBV5-4 and TRBJ2-3, with 7 positions matching TRBD1. CDR3 region: CASSGTANTDTQYF. DNA for the CDR3: TGTGCCAGCAGCGGGACAGCGAACACAGATACGCAGTATTTT.